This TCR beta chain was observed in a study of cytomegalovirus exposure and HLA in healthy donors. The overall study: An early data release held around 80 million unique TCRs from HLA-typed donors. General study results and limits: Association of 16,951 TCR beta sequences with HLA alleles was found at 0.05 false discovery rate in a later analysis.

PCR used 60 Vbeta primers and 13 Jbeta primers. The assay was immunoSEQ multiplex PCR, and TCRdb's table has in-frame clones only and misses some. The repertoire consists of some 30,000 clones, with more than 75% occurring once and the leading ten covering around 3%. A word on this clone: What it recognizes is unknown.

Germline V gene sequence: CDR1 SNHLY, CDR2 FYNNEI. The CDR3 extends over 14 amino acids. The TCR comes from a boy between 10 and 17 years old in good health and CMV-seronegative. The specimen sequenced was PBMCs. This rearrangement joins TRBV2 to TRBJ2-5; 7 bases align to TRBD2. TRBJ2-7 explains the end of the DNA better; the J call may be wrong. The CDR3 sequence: CASRRGRGSYEQYF. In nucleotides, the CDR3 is TGTGCCAGCAGGAGAGGGAGGGGCTCCTACGAGCAGTACTTC.